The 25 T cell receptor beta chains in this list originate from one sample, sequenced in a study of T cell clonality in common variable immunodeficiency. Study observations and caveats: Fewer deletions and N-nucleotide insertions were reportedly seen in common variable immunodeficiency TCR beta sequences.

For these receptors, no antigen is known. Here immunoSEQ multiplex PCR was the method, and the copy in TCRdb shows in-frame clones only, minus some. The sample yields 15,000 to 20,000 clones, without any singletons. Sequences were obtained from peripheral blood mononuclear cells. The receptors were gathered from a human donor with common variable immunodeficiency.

CDR3 DNA (partial): TGTGCCAGCTCACCCCGGGCGGGAACCGGGGAG. It yields the protein CASSPRAGTGE. The CDR3 in its entirety is CASSPRAGTGELFF. The chain joins TRBV18 to TRBJ2-2; D might be TRBD2 (6 bases). The read terminates 3 residues ahead of where the CDR3 ends, so the germline J gene completes it. V was shortened by 3 bases and J by 5 bases, with 10 bases between the two germline ends. The CDR3 has 14 amino acids. The germline V gene encodes CDR1 KGHSH and CDR2 LQKENI.

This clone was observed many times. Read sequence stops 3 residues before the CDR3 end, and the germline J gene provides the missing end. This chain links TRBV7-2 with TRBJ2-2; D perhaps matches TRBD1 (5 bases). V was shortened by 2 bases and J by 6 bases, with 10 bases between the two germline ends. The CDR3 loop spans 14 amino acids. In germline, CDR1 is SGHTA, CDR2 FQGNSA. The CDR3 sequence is CASSLSRVAGELFF. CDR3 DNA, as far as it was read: TGTGCCAGCAGCTTAAGCAGGGTGGCCGGGGAG.

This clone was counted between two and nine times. CDR3 DNA (partial): TGTGCCAGCTCACCACCCGCGCACCCGAACACCGGGGAG. Translating gives CASSPPAHPNTGE. The full CDR3 protein is CASSPPAHPNTGELFF. The rearrangement links TRBV18 to TRBJ2-2; D is undetermined. The read gets to within 3 residues of the CDR3 end, and the germline J gene fills in the rest. The CDR3 spans 16 residues. Germline V CDR1 and CDR2: KGHSH, LQKENI. The germline V and J ends were trimmed by 0 bases and 0 bases, with 8 bases remaining between them.

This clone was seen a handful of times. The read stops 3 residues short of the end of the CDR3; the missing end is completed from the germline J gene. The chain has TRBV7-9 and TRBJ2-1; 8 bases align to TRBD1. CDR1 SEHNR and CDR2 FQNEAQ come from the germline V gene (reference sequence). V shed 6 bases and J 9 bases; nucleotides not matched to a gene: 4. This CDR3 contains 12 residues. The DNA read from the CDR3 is TGTGCCAGCAGAATGACAGGGGTTGAG. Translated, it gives CASRMTGVE. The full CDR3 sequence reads CASRMTGVEQFF.

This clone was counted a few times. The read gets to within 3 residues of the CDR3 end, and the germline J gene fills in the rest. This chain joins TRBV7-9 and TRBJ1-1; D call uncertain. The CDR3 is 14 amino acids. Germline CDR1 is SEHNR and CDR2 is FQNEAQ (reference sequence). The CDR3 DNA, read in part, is TGTGCCAGCAGCTTACTACCCCAGGTGAGAGAA. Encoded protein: CASSLLPQVRE. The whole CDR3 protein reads CASSLLPQVREAFF.

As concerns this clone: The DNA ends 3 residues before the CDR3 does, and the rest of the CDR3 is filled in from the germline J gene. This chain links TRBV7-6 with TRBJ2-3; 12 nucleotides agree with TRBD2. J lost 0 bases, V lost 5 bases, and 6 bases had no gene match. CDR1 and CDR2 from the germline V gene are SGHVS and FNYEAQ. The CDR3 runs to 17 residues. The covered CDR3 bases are TGTGCCAGCAGCCCTCTAGCGGGAGGGACTAGCACAGATACG. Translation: CASSPLAGGTSTDT. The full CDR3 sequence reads CASSPLAGGTSTDTQYF.

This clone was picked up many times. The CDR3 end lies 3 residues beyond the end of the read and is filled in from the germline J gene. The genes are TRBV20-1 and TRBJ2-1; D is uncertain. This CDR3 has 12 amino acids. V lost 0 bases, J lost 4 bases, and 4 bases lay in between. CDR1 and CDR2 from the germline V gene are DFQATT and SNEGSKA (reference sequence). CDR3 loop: CSARDLYNEQFF. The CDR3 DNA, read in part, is TGCAGTGCTAGAGATCTGTACAATGAG.

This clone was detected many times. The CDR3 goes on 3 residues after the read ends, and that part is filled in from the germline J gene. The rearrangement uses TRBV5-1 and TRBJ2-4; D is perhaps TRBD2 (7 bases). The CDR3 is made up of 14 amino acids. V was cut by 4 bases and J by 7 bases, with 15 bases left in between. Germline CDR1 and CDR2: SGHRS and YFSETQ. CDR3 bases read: TGCGCCAGCAGCCGGCGGGGGCTTGCGAACATT. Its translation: CASSRRGLANI. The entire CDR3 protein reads CASSRRGLANIQYF.

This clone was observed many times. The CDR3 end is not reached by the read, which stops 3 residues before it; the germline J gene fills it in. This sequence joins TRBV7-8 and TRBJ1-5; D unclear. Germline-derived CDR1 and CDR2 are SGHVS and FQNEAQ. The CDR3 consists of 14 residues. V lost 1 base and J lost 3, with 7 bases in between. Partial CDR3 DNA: TGTGCCAGCAGCTTAGACAGCTACAATCAGCCC. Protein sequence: CASSLDSYNQP. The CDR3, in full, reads CASSLDSYNQPQHF.

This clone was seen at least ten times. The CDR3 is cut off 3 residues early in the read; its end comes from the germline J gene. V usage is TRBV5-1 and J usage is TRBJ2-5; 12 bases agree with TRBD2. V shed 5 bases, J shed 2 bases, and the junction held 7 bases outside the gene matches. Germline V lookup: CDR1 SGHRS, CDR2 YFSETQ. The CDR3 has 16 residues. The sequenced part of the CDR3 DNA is TGCGCCAGCAGACAATGGACTAGCGGGGTACAAGAGACC. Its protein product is CASRQWTSGVQET. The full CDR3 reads CASRQWTSGVQETQYF. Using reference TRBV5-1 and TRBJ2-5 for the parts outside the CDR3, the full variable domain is KAGVTQTPRYLIKTRGQQVTLSCSPISGHRSVSWYQQTPGQGLQFLFEYFSETQRNKGNFPGRFSGRQFSNSRSEMNVSTLELGDSALYLCASRQWTSGVQETQYFGPGTRLLVL.

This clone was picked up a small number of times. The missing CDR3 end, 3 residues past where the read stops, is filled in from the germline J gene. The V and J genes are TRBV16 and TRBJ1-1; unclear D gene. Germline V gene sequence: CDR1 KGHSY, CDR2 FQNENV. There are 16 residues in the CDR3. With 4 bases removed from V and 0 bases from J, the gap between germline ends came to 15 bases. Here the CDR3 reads CASSPPAVSMNTEAFF. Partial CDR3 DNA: TGTGCCAGCAGCCCCCCGGCGGTTTCAATGAACACTGAA.

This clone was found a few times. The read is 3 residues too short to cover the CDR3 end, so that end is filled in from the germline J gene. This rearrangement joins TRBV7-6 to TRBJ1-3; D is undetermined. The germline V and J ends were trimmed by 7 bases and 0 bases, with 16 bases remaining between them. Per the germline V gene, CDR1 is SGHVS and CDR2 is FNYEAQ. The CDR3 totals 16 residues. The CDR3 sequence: CASKVQAVASGNTIYF. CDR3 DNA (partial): TGTGCCAGCAAAGTCCAAGCGGTGGCCTCTGGAAACACC.

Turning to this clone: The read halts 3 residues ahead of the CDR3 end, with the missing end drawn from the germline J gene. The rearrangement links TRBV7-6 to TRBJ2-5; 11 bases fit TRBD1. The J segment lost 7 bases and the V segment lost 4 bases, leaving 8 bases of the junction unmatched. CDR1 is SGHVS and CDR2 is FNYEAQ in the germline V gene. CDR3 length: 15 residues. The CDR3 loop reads CASSYSDRGRGTQYF. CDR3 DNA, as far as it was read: TGTGCCAGCAGCTACTCGGACAGGGGGCGAGGGACC.

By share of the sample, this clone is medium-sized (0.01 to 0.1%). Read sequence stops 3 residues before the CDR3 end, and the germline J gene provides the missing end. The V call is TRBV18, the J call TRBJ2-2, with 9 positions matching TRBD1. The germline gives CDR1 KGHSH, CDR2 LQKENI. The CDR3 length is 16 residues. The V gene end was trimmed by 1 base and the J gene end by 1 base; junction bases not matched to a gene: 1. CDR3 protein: CASSPRQGGNTGELFF. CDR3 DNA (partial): TGTGCCAGCTCACCACGACAGGGGGGGAACACCGGGGAG.

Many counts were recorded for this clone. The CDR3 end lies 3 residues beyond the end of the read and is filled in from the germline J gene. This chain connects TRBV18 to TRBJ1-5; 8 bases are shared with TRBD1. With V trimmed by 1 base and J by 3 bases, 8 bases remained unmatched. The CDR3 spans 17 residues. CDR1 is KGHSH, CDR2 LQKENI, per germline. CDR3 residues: CASSPRTGGADNQPQHF. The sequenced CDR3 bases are TGTGCCAGCTCACCACGAACAGGGGGGGCCGACAATCAGCCC.

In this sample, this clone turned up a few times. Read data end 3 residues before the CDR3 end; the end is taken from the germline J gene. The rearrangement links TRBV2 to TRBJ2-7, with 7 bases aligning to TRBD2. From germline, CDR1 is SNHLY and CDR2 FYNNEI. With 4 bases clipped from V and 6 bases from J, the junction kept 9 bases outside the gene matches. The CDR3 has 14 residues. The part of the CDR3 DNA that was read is TGTGCCAGCAGTGGCCGAAGACTAGCTTCCGAG. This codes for CASSGRRLASE. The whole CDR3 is CASSGRRLASEQYF. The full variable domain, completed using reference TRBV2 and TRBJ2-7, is EPEVTQTPSHQVTQMGQEVILRCVPISNHLYFYWYRQILGQKVEFLVSFYNNEISEKSEIFDDQFSVERPDGSNFTLKIRSTKLEDSAMYFCASSGRRLASEQYFGPGTRLTVT.

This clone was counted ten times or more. The CDR3 spells CASSVEGTGYRTEAFF. The CDR3 bases that were read are TGCGCCAGCAGTGTGGAGGGGACAGGGTATCGCACTGAA. The rearrangement joins TRBV5-1 to TRBJ1-1; 9 bases are shared with TRBD1. The read gets to within 3 residues of the CDR3 end, and the germline J gene fills in the rest. Per the germline V gene, CDR1 is SGHRS and CDR2 is YFSETQ. The CDR3 totals 16 residues. The V gene end was trimmed by 5 bases and the J gene end by 4 bases; junction bases not matched to a gene: 12. Supplemented by reference TRBV5-1 and TRBJ1-1, the full variable domain reads KAGVTQTPRYLIKTRGQQVTLSCSPISGHRSVSWYQQTPGQGLQFLFEYFSETQRNKGNFPGRFSGRQFSNSRSEMNVSTLELGDSALYLCASSVEGTGYRTEAFFGQGTRLTVV.

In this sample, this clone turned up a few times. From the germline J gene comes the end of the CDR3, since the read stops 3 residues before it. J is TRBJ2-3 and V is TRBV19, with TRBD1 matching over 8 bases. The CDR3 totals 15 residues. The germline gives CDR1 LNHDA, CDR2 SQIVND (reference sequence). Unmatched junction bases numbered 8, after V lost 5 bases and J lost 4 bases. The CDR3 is CASSLRTGRPDTQYF. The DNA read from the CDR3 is TGTGCCAGTAGTCTCAGGACAGGGCGCCCAGATACG.

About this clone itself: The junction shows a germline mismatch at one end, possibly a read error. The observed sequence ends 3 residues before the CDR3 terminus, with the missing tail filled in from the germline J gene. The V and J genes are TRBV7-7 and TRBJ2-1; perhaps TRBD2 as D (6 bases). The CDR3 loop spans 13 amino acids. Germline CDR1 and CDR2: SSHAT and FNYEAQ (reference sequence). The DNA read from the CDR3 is TGTGCTAGCAGCAGGGACTCCATCAATGAG. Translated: CASSRDSINE. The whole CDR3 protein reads CASSRDSINEQFF.

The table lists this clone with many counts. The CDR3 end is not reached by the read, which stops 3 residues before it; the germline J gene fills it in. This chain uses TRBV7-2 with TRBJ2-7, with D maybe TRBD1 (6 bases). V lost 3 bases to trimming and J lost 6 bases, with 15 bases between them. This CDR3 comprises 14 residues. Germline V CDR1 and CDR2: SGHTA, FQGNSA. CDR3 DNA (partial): TGTGCCAGCAGCTTCAGGTCAGGGGCTCTCGAG. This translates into CASSFRSGALE. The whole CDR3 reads CASSFRSGALEQYF.

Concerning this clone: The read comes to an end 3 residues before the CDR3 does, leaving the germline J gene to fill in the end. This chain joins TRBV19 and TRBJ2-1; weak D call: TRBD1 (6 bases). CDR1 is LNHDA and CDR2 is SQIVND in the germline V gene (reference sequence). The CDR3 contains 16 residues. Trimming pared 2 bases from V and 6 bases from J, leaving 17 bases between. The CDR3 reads CASSILRGSGTNEQFF. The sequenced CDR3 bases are TGTGCCAGTAGTATACTCAGGGGCTCGGGTACCAATGAG. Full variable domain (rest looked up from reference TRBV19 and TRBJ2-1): DGGITQSPKYLFRKEGQNVTLSCEQNLNHDAMYWYRQDPGQGLRLIYYSQIVNDFQKGDIAEGYSVSREKKESFPLTVTSAQKNPTAFYLCASSILRGSGTNEQFFGPGTRLTVL.

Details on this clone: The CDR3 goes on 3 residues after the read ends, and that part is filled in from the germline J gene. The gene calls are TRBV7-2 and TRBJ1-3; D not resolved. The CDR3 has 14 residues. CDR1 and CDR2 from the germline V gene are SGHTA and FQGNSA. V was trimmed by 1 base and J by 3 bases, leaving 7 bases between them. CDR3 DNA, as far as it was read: TGTGCCAGCAGCTTAGACTACCGTGGAAACACC. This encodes CASSLDYRGNT. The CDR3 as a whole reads CASSLDYRGNTIYF.

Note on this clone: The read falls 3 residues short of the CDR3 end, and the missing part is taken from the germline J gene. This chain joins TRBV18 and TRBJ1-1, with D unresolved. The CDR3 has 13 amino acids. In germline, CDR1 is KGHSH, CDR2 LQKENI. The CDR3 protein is CASATSQVGQAFF. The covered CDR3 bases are TGTGCCAGCGCCACGAGCCAGGTTGGGCAA.

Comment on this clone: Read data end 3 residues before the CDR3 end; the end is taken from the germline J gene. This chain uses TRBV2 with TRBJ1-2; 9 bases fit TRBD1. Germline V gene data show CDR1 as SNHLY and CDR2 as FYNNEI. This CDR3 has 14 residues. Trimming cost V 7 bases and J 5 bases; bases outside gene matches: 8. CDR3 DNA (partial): TGTGCCAGCAAGACAGGGGGTTTGCTATATGGC. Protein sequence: CASKTGGLLYG. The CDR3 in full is CASKTGGLLYGYTF.

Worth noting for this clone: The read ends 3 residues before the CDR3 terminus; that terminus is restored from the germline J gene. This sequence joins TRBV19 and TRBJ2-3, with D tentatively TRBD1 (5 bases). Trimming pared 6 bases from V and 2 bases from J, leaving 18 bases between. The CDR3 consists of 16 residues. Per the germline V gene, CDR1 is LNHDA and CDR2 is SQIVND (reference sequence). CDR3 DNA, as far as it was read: TGTGCCAGTAGCCTTTGGGGCAGAATAAACACAGATACG. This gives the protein CASSLWGRINTDT. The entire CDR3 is CASSLWGRINTDTQYF.